The 21 T cell receptor beta chains listed next were all sequenced from one sample in a study of T cells in Graves' hyperthyroidism and ophthalmopathy. TCR beta CDR3 regions were amplified from RNA transcripts. The HTBI primer set served for first-round RT-PCR of the TCR CDR3. MiXCR was run by TCRdb on the multiplex PCR reads, yielding one entry per CDR3 protein. Counted here are about 400,000 distinct CDR3 sequences, 15% to 19% occurring once; the ten biggest clones make up 28%. Sample: blood. All receptors come from a young woman with Graves' hyperthyroidism that later progressed to Graves' ophthalmopathy.

The chain combines TRBV20-1 with TRBJ2-2; a possible D gene is TRBD1 (5 bases). This CDR3 spans 14 amino acids. The germline V gene has CDR1 DFQATT and CDR2 SNEGSKA (reference sequence). V lost 5 bases, J lost 2 bases, and 12 bases lay in between. In nucleotides, the CDR3 is TGCAGTGCTCACAGACAGATTAACACCGGGGAGCTGTTTTTT. Its translation is CSAHRQINTGELFF.

The chain couples TRBV12-5 to TRBJ2-5, with no clear D. The CDR3 loop spans 12 amino acids. V lost 5 bases, J lost 7 bases, and 11 bases lay in between. CDR1 LGHNT and CDR2 FRNRAP come from the germline V gene. CDR3 in DNA: TGTGCTAGTGGTCCCTCAACGGGGACCCAGTACTTC. Translated, it gives CASGPSTGTQYF.

For the CDR3, the DNA is TGTGCCAGCTCATCCGGACACCAGAGCATGAAACTGTTTTTT. Translated, it gives CASSSGHQSMKLFF. V and J are TRBV18 and TRBJ1-4; D is possibly TRBD1 (5 bases). Germline CDR1 KGHSH, CDR2 LQKENI. The CDR3 contains 14 residues. V was trimmed by 5 bases and J by 11 bases, leaving 18 bases between them.

This clonotype was observed at least ten times. The rearrangement uses TRBV7-8 and TRBJ2-7; TRBD2 matches at 14 bases. This CDR3 contains 16 residues. Germline lookup yields CDR1 SGHVS and CDR2 FQNEAQ. V gave up 3 bases and J gave up 9 bases; unmatched junction bases: 10. This CDR3 is CASSFTAGLAGELQYF. The CDR3 nucleotides are TGTGCCAGCAGCTTCACCGCGGGACTAGCGGGAGAATTGCAGTACTTC.

The V call is TRBV12-3 or TRBV12-4, the J call TRBJ1-5; D perhaps matches TRBD1 (5 bases). The V end lost 6 bases, the J end lost 6 bases, and 9 bases lay between the germline ends. This CDR3 has 12 residues. The CDR3 nucleotides are TGTGCCAGCAGAGCAGGGTTTCAGCCCCAGCATTTT. Translated: CASRAGFQPQHF.

This clonotype appeared a few times. The rearrangement joins TRBV4-3 to TRBJ2-7, with D perhaps matching TRBD2 (6 bases). Trimming took off 1 base at V and 3 bases at J, with 28 bases between the two ends. Germline V gene sequence: CDR1 LGHNA, CDR2 YSLEER. The CDR3 length is 20 residues. The CDR3 DNA reads TGCGCCAGCAGCCAAGGACCGGGAGTGATTAGCGAAAGAACATACTACGAGCAGTACTTC. It translates to CASSQGPGVISERTYYEQYF.

The table lists this clonotype with many counts. The chain joins TRBV7-9 to TRBJ2-1, with 7 bases aligning to TRBD2. The CDR3 runs to 15 residues. J gave up 7 bases and V 5 bases, and 11 bases lay outside the gene matches. Germline values: CDR1 SEHNR, CDR2 FQNEAQ (reference sequence). CDR3 coding DNA: TGTGCCAGCAGCCTGACTAGCCAGACGGGGAATGAGCAGTTCTTC. This codes for CASSLTSQTGNEQFF.

The chain joins TRBV19 to TRBJ2-7, with D possibly being TRBD2 (5 bases). CDR1 is LNHDA and CDR2 is SQIVND in the germline V gene (reference sequence). The CDR3 length is 15 residues. Trimming pared 3 bases from V and 0 bases from J, leaving 12 bases between. DNA of the CDR3: TGTGCCAGTAGTATTAAAAGCGGAAGCTCCTACGAGCAGTACTTC. Its protein is CASSIKSGSSYEQYF.

This clonotype occurred many times. The chain uses TRBV7-8 and TRBJ1-5; D possibly corresponds to TRBD1 (5 bases). The V end lost 1 base, the J end lost 4 bases, and 11 bases lay between the germline ends. Germline CDR1 is SGHVS and CDR2 is FQNEAQ. This CDR3 is 15 amino acids long. The CDR3 DNA sequence: TGTGCCAGCAGCTTAGAATTGGGGGGGAATCAGCCCCAGCATTTT. The encoded protein is CASSLELGGNQPQHF.

Many counts were recorded for this clonotype. The rearrangement joins TRBV7-8 to TRBJ1-1; the D gene is possibly TRBD1 (6 bases). This CDR3 has 14 amino acids. V was pared by 1 base and J by 5 bases, with 11 bases between. CDR1 and CDR2 from the germline V gene are SGHVS and FQNEAQ. DNA for the CDR3: TGTGCCAGCAGCTTAGGGGGGACACGGACTGAAGCTTTCTTT. This encodes CASSLGGTRTEAFF. Supplemented by reference TRBV7-8 and TRBJ1-1, the full variable domain reads GAGVSQSPRYKVAKRGQDVALRCDPISGHVSLFWYQQALGQGPEFLTYFQNEAQLDKSGLPSDRFFAERPEGSVSTLKIQRTQQEDSAVYLCASSLGGTRTEAFFGQGTRLTVV.

The chain has TRBV29-1 and TRBJ2-2; 12 bases are shared with TRBD2. Germline CDR1 reads SQVTM; CDR2 reads ANQGSEA. Trimming removed 6 bases from V and 7 bases from J; junction bases left unmatched: 12. CDR3 length: 16 residues. The CDR3 DNA is TGCAGCGTCTACAGGACTAGCGGGAATGGTAACGGGGAGCTGTTTTTT. This gives the protein CSVYRTSGNGNGELFF.

This clonotype was counted only a few times. The rearrangement joins TRBV10-3 to TRBJ1-2; weak D call: TRBD1 (6 bases). CDR3 length equals 14 residues. V was cut by 3 bases and J by 4 bases, with 12 bases left in between. In germline, CDR1 is ENHRY, CDR2 SYGVKD. The CDR3 coding sequence is TGTGCCATCAGTGAAGGCGGGGGCGCCTATGGCTACACCTTC. This sequence encodes CAISEGGGAYGYTF.

In this sample, this clonotype turned up many times. The chain has TRBV28 and TRBJ2-7, with 7 bases aligning to TRBD2. Germline V gene sequence: CDR1 MDHEN, CDR2 SYDVKM. This CDR3 contains 16 residues. V trimming: 5 bases; J trimming: 3 bases; junction bases outside the gene matches: 13. The CDR3 DNA sequence: TGTGCCAGCAGTCAACCTAGCGGTGTATCATTCTACGAGCAGTACTTC. This translates into CASSQPSGVSFYEQYF.

The table lists this clonotype with many counts. The genes are TRBV28 and TRBJ1-5, with D perhaps TRBD1 (6 bases). CDR1 is MDHEN and CDR2 is SYDVKM in the germline V gene. The CDR3 extends over 17 amino acids. Trimming pared 6 bases from V and 2 bases from J, leaving 20 bases between. The CDR3 reads CASRPRTAPKGNQPQHF. The CDR3 DNA sequence: TGTGCCAGCAGGCCCCGGACAGCTCCGAAGGGCAATCAGCCCCAGCATTTT.

This clonotype was observed a handful of times. The gene calls are TRBV3-1 and TRBJ2-7, with 9 bases that match TRBD1. V shed 0 bases, J shed 6 bases, and the junction held 6 bases outside the gene matches. CDR1 and CDR2 (germline): LGHDT, YNNKEL (reference sequence). This CDR3 is built from 15 residues. CDR3 in DNA: TGTGCCAGCAGCCAAGATTGGGGGACAGGGTCCGAGCAGTACTTC. Amino acid sequence: CASSQDWGTGSEQYF.

This clonotype was observed many times. V gene TRBV20-1 combines with J gene TRBJ2-3; TRBD2 agrees at 8 bases. CDR3 size: 13 residues. Germline V gene lookup returns CDR1 DFQATT and CDR2 SNEGSKA (reference sequence). CDR3 nucleotides: TGCAGCCCGGGACTAGTCCTCACAGATACGCAGTATTTT. Its protein is CSPGLVLTDTQYF.

This clonotype has a count of ten or more. The rearrangement links TRBV28 to TRBJ2-7; D may be TRBD1 or TRBD2 (5 bases each). Trimming left V 3 bases short and J 3 bases short, with 15 bases between. Germline loops: CDR1 MDHEN, CDR2 SYDVKM. The CDR3 extends over 15 amino acids. The CDR3 DNA reads TGTGCCAGCAGTTTTGGGGGAACTGGGGGCTACGAGCAGTACTTC. Protein sequence: CASSFGGTGGYEQYF.

This clonotype appeared a few times. The chain combines TRBV30 with TRBJ2-3, with 8 bases identical to TRBD2. After removal of 8 bases from V and 1 base from J, the junction contained 5 bases not matched to a gene. The CDR3 is made up of 13 amino acids. Germline V gene sequence: CDR1 GTSNPN, CDR2 SVGIG (reference sequence). CDR3 coding DNA: TGTGCCCGAGGACTAGCCGGCACAGATACGCAGTATTTT. Translating it yields CARGLAGTDTQYF.

This rearrangement joins TRBV28 to TRBJ2-1, with 12 bases lining up with TRBD2. The CDR3 length is 17 residues. The germline V gene encodes CDR1 MDHEN and CDR2 SYDVKM. The trim removed 3 bases at V and 8 bases at J, leaving 11 bases unmatched. CDR3 residues: CASSFPLTSGSGDEQFF. The DNA of the CDR3 is TGTGCCAGCAGTTTCCCTTTGACTAGCGGGAGCGGCGATGAGCAGTTCTTC.

To note about this clonotype: A read error is possible here, since a much larger clone lies one base away. The CDR3 region is CSVFRGSWYGYTF. Here the CDR3 DNA reads TGCAGCGTTTTCAGGGGATCGTGGTATGGCTACACCTTC. V usage is TRBV29-1 and J usage is TRBJ1-2, with D possibly matching TRBD1 (6 bases). The CDR3 contains 13 residues. V lost 5 bases and J lost 5, with 15 bases in between. Germline V lookup: CDR1 SQVTM, CDR2 ANQGSEA.

In regard to this clonotype: The junction and the germline gene differ at one end; a read error may be behind it. The chain recombines TRBV5-1 with TRBJ2-3; D possibly corresponds to TRBD2 (6 bases). The length of the CDR3 is 17 residues. Per germline, CDR1 SGHRS and CDR2 YFSETQ. The CDR3 nucleotides read TGCGCCAGCAGCTTGAGACTGAGGGAGCGGGCCACAGATACGCGGTATTTT. Translated: CASSLRLRERATDTRYF. The full variable domain, rest sourced from reference TRBV5-1 and TRBJ2-3, is KAGVTQTPRYLIKTRGQQVTLSCSPISGHRSVSWYQQTPGQGLQFLFEYFSETQRNKGNFPGRFSGRQFSNSRSEMNVSTLELGDSALYLCASSLRLRERATDTRYFGPGTRLTVL.